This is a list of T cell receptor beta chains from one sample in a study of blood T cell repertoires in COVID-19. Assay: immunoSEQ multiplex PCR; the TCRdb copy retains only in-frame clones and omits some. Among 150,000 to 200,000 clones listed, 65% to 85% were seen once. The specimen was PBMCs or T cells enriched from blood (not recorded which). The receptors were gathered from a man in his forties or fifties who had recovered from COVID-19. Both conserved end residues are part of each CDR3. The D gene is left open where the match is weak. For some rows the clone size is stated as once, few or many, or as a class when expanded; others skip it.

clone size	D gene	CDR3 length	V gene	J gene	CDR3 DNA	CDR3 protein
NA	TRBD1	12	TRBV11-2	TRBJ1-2	TGTGCCAGCAGCAGGACAGGGTATGGCTACACCTTC	CASSRTGYGYTF
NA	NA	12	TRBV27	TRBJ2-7	TGTGCCAGCAGCCCTAGCTCCTACGAGCAGTACTTC	CASSPSSYEQYF
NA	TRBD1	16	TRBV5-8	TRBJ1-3	TGTGCCAGCAGCTTGGGTGGGACAGGGCCCGGAAACACCATATATTTT	CASSLGGTGPGNTIYF
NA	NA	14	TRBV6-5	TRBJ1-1	TGTGCCAGCACAGTCCGACAGTTGAACACTGAAGCTTTCTTT	CASTVRQLNTEAFF
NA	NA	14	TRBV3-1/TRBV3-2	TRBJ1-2	TGTGCCAGCAGCCAAGGTCATACGGACTATGGCTACACCTTC	CASSQGHTDYGYTF
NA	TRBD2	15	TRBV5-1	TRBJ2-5	TGCGCCAGCAGCTCCCAGGCGGGGGGCGGCGAGACCCAGTACTTC	CASSSQAGGGETQYF
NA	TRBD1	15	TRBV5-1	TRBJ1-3	TGCGCCAGCAGCTTAACAGGGGAGGATGGAAACACCATATATTTT	CASSLTGEDGNTIYF
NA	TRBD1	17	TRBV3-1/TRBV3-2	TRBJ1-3	TGTGCCAGCAGCCAAGGGTCCGGACAGGGGACAGGAAACACCATATATTTT	CASSQGSGQGTGNTIYF
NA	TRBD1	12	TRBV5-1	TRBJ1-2	TGCGCCAGCAGCTTGGAGGGGGCCGGCTACACCTTC	CASSLEGAGYTF
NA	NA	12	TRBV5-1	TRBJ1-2	TGCGCCAGCAGCGTGGACAGCCATGGCTACACCTTC	CASSVDSHGYTF
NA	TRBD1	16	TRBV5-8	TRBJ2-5	TGTGCCAGCAGCTCGCCTGGGACAGGGTCATTGGAGACCCAGTACTTC	CASSSPGTGSLETQYF
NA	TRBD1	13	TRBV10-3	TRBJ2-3	TGTGCCATCTCGACAGGGGGAACAGATACGCAGTATTTT	CAISTGGTDTQYF
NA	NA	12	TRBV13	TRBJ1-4	TGTGCCAGCAGCTTATCCCTCGGGGAACTGTTTTTT	CASSLSLGELFF
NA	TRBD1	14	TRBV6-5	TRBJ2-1	TGTGCCAGCAGCCGACAGGGCGGCTACAATGAGCAGTTCTTC	CASSRQGGYNEQFF
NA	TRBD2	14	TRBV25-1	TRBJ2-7	TGTGCCAGCACCCCGGCTAGCGGGGATCACGAGCAGTACTTC	CASTPASGDHEQYF
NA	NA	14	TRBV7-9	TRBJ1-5	TGTGCCAGCAGCTTAGGAGGGTTACCTCAGCCCCAGCATTTT	CASSLGGLPQPQHF
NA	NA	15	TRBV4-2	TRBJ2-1	TGTGCCAGCAGCCAAGAAACAGGCGACTGGGATGAGCAGTTCTTC	CASSQETGDWDEQFF
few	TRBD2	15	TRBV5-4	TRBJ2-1	TGTGCCAGCAGCCGGGCGGAGCGGGGGGGCAATGAGCAGTTCTTC	CASSRAERGGNEQFF
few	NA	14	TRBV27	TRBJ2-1	TGTGCCAGCGCGAACAGGGCCACCTACAATGAGCAGTTCTTC	CASANRATYNEQFF
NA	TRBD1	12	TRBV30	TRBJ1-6	TGTGCCTACGACAGGGCTTATTCACCCCTCCACTTT	CAYDRAYSPLHF
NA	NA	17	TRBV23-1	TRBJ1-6	TGCGCCAGCAGTCAAAGGGACAACCGGCGCTATAATTCACCCCTCCACTTT	CASSQRDNRRYNSPLHF
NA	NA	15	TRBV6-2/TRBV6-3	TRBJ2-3	TGTGCCAGCAGTTACTCGGGGGGATCCACAGATACGCAGTATTTT	CASSYSGGSTDTQYF
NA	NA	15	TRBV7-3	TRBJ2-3	TGTGCCAGCAGCTTAGGACAGGGAGGGGCAGATACGCAGTATTTT	CASSLGQGGADTQYF
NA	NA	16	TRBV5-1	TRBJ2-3	TGCGCCAGCAGCTTGCGCCTAGCTAGAAACTCAGATACGCAGTATTTT	CASSLRLARNSDTQYF
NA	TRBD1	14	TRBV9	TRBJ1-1	TGTGCCAGCAGCGTAACAGGGGGCGTCGGGCAAGCTTTCTTT	CASSVTGGVGQAFF
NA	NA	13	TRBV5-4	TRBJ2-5	TGTGCCAGCAGCAGGGGTGTGAGCGAGACCCAGTACTTC	CASSRGVSETQYF
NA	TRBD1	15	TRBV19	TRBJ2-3	TGTGCCAGTAGTCTGCGACAGGGAAGCACAGATACGCAGTATTTT	CASSLRQGSTDTQYF
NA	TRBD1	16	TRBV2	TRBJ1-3	TGTGCCAGCAGTGCCCAGACAGGGAACTCTGGAAACACCATATATTTT	CASSAQTGNSGNTIYF
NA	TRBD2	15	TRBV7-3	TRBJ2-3	TGTGCCAGCAGCTTAGGGGCTAGCGGGGGAGGGACGCAGTATTTT	CASSLGASGGGTQYF
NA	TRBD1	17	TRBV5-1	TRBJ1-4	TGCGCCAGCAGCCCGGGACAGGGAATGTCGACTAATGAAAAACTGTTTTTT	CASSPGQGMSTNEKLFF
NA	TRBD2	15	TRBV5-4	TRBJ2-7	TGTGCCAGCAGTTTACTCGGGGGGGGCTCCTACGAGCAGTACTTC	CASSLLGGGSYEQYF
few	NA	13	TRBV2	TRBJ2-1	TGTGCCAGCACCGGATGGGGGGGCGCCAAACAGTTCTTC	CASTGWGGAKQFF
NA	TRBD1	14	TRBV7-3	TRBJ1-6	TGTGCCAGCAGCTCCGGGACAGCGGGTTCACCCCTCCACTTT	CASSSGTAGSPLHF
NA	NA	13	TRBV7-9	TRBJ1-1	TGTGCCAGCAGCTTAGCGTCGGGCACTGAAGCTTTCTTT	CASSLASGTEAFF
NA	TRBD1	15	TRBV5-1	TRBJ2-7	TGCGCCAGCAGTTCATCGGGACAGATCTCCTACGAGCAGTACTTC	CASSSSGQISYEQYF
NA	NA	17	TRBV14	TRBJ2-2	TGTGCCAGCAGCCAAGAAAGGGGGGGTGACGACACCGGGGAGCTGTTTTTT	CASSQERGGDDTGELFF
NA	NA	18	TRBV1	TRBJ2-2	TGCACCAGCAGCCATCCCCTAAGAACCAGGGCGAACACCGGGGAGCTGTTTTTT	CTSSHPLRTRANTGELFF
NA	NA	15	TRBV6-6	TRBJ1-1	TGTGCCAGCAGTTACAGTCTGGGAGGGAACACTGAAGCTTTCTTT	CASSYSLGGNTEAFF
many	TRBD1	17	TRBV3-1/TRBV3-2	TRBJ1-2	TGTGCCAGCAGCCAAGATAGCAGGGGGACAGAGCCTCATGGCTACACCTTC	CASSQDSRGTEPHGYTF
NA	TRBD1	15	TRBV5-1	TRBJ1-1	TGCGCCAGCAGCTTGTCGGGACAGGGGTTGGGGGAAGCTTTCTTT	CASSLSGQGLGEAFF
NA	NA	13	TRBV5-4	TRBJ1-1	TGTGCCAGCAGCCCCGGGTTCGACACTGAAGCTTTCTTT	CASSPGFDTEAFF
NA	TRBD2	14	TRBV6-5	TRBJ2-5	TGTGCCAGCCGAAGGGGCGGGGGGCAAGAGACCCAGTACTTC	CASRRGGGQETQYF
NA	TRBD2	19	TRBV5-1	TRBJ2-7	TGCGCCAGCAGCCTTCCCGAGGGGCGGGGGGGCTTCGTCTCCTACGAGCAGTACTTC	CASSLPEGRGGFVSYEQYF
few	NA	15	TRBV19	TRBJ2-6	TGTGCCAGTAGTATTTTCCTCTCTGGGGCCAACGTCCTGACTTTC	CASSIFLSGANVLTF
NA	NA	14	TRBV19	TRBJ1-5	TGTGCGAGCGAGAGGCCTTCGGGCAATCAGCCCCAGCATTTT	CASERPSGNQPQHF
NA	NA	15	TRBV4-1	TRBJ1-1	TGCGCCAGCAGCCAAGATCGGCTGCTTGACTCTGAAGCTTTCTTT	CASSQDRLLDSEAFF
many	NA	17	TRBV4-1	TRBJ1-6	TGCGCCAGCAGCCAAGAGCCTCCCAGGGTGGGAAATTCACCCCTCCACTTT	CASSQEPPRVGNSPLHF
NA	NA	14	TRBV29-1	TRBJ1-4	TGCAGCGTACGGGGGGGGCCAGTGAACGAAAAACTGTTTTTT	CSVRGGPVNEKLFF
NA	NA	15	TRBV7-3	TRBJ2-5	TGTGCCAGCAGCCCCAGATTAGGGGTTGGGGAGACCCAGTACTTC	CASSPRLGVGETQYF
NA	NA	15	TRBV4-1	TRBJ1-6	TGCGCCAGCAGCCACAGGGAAGTAATTAATTCACCCCTCCACTTT	CASSHREVINSPLHF
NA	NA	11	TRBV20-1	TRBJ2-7	TGCAGTGCGGGCAGTACACACGAGCAGTACTTC	CSAGSTHEQYF
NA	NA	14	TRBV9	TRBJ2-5	TGTGCCAGCAGCGGACTCGCTCTAGATGGGACCCAGTACTTC	CASSGLALDGTQYF
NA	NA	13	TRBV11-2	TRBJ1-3	TGTGCCAGCAGCCCCCGTTTGGGAAACACCATATATTTT	CASSPRLGNTIYF
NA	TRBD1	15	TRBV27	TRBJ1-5	TGTGCCAGCAGTGCGGGGACAGGGGGCAATCAGCCCCAGCATTTT	CASSAGTGGNQPQHF